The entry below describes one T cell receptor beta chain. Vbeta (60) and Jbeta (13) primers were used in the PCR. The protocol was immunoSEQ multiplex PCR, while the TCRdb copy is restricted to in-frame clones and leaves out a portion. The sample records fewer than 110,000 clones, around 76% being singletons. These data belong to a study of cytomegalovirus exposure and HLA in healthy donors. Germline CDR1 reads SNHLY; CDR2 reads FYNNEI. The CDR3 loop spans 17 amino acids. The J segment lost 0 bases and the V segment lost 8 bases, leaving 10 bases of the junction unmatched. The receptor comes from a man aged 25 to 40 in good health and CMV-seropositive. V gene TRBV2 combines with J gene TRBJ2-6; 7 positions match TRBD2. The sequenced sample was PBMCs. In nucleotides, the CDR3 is TGTGCCAGCCTCCGGCGGGGAGGGGTCTCTGGGGCCAACGTCCTGACTTTC. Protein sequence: CASLRRGGVSGANVLTF.